These 24 T cell receptor beta chains share one sample of origin, sequenced in a study of blood T cell repertoires in COVID-19. Here immunoSEQ multiplex PCR was the method, and the copy in TCRdb shows in-frame clones only, minus some. The profile shows over 110,000 clones, roughly 84% of them singletons. Sequencing used PBMCs or T cells enriched from blood (not recorded which). These receptors all stem from a man in his fifties or sixties in a cohort exposed to, infected with or recovered from COVID-19 (not recorded which).

V gene TRBV25-1 combines with J gene TRBJ1-1; the D gene is possibly TRBD1 (6 bases). The CDR3 length is 12 residues. The V gene lost 7 bases and the J gene lost 8 bases, with 14 bases spanning the gap. Germline V gene lookup returns CDR1 MGHDK and CDR2 SYGVNS. CDR3 coding DNA: TGTGCCAGCAATACAGGGTCCCGGGAAGCTTTCTTT. It translates to CASNTGSREAFF. The whole variable domain, filled in from reference TRBV25-1 and TRBJ1-1, reads EADIYQTPRYLVIGTGKKITLECSQTMGHDKMYWYQQDPGMELHLIHYSYGVNSTEKGDLSSESTVSRIRTEHFPLTLESARPSHTSQYLCASNTGSREAFFGQGTRLTVV.

The chain is built from TRBV5-1 and TRBJ2-7, with 9 bases fitting TRBD1. The V segment lost 7 bases and the J segment 4 bases; nucleotides outside the gene matches: 9. The CDR3 is made up of 14 amino acids. Germline V gene sequence: CDR1 SGHRS, CDR2 YFSETQ. The CDR3 DNA reads TGCGCCAGCTCAGAAGGGACAGGGAAGTACGAGCAGTACTTC. It encodes CASSEGTGKYEQYF.

This clone has just one count. This chain uses TRBV6-5 with TRBJ2-2; TRBD1 agrees at 7 bases. CDR1 MNHEY and CDR2 SVGAGI come from the germline V gene. V dropped 10 bases and J dropped 0; count of bases not matched to a gene: 2. There are 13 residues in the CDR3. The CDR3 protein is CAITGANTGELFF. CDR3 coding DNA: TGTGCCATTACAGGGGCGAACACCGGGGAGCTGTTTTTT.

The chain recombines TRBV27 with TRBJ2-2; 8 nucleotides match TRBD2. V dropped 8 bases and J dropped 4; count of bases not matched to a gene: 6. The CDR3 is made up of 14 amino acids. Looked up from germline, CDR1 is MNHEY and CDR2 is SMNVEV (reference sequence). CDR3 residues: CASRGGLGTGELFF. The CDR3 region has the DNA TGTGCCAGCCGGGGGGGGCTGGGCACCGGGGAGCTGTTTTTT.

The rearrangement uses TRBV7-2 and TRBJ2-7; TRBD1 matches at 8 bases. There are 14 residues in the CDR3. The germline CDR1 and CDR2 sequences are SGHTA and FQGNSA. V lost 6 bases, J lost 6 bases, and 10 bases stayed unmatched. Here the CDR3 DNA reads TGTGCCAGCAGACCAGGGGGCGCAGCGGCCGAGCAGTACTTC. Amino acid sequence: CASRPGGAAAEQYF.

This clone counts as medium-sized. This chain uses TRBV28 with TRBJ2-4, with D possibly matching TRBD2 (5 bases). The CDR3 runs to 17 residues. Germline V lookup: CDR1 MDHEN, CDR2 SYDVKM. Trimming left V 3 bases short and J 0 bases short, with 15 bases between. CDR3 DNA: TGTGCCAGCAGTTTGGGTGGGGAGCCACTAGCCAAAAACATTCAGTACTTC. This translates into CASSLGGEPLAKNIQYF.

The CDR3 protein is CASSIGQGVYQPQHF. The DNA for the CDR3 is TGTGCCAGTAGTATCGGACAGGGGGTATATCAGCCCCAGCATTTT. The J gene is TRBJ1-5, the V gene TRBV19; 10 positions agree with TRBD1. Trimming at V came to 3 bases and at J to 5 bases, leaving 4 bases not matched to a gene. CDR1 LNHDA and CDR2 SQIVND come from the germline V gene (reference sequence). The CDR3 sequence is 15 residues long.

The chain links TRBV6-5 to TRBJ1-2; D might be TRBD1 (5 bases). The CDR3 runs 14 residues. Per the germline V gene, CDR1 is MNHEY and CDR2 is SVGAGI. Trimming left V 0 bases short and J 8 bases short, with 13 bases between. The CDR3 spells CASSYSYRQRGYTF. DNA of the CDR3: TGTGCCAGCAGTTACTCTTACAGACAGAGGGGCTACACCTTC.

In its sample, this clone was seen once. The rearrangement links TRBV9 to TRBJ2-7; D remains ambiguous. The germline gives CDR1 SGDLS, CDR2 YYNGEE. The V and J ends lost 4 bases and 4 bases respectively, with 12 bases between them. The CDR3 spans 13 residues. The CDR3 reads CASSPDGGYEQYF. The CDR3 DNA reads as TGTGCCAGCAGCCCCGACGGCGGTTACGAGCAGTACTTC.

The rearrangement joins TRBV10-3 to TRBJ1-5; no clear D. The ends were cut back, 0 bases at V and 5 bases at J, with 5 bases in the middle. The germline gives CDR1 ENHRY, CDR2 SYGVKD. The CDR3 spans 13 residues. The CDR3 nucleotides are TGTGCCATCAGTGAGTCCTTCGATCAGCCCCAGCATTTT. It specifies CAISESFDQPQHF.

This chain joins TRBV20-1 and TRBJ2-7; TRBD2 might be the D (5 bases). The CDR3 is made up of 11 amino acids. From germline, CDR1 is DFQATT and CDR2 SNEGSKA (reference sequence). CDR3 DNA: TGCAGCCCCCGGGGTTTCGGCGAGCAGTACTTC. This translates into CSPRGFGEQYF.

This chain links TRBV11-2 with TRBJ1-3; D ambiguous. Germline-derived CDR1 and CDR2 are SGHAT and FQNNGV. Trimming removed 1 base at V and 12 bases at J, with 10 bases between. The CDR3 spans 12 residues. CDR3 nucleotide sequence: TGTGCCAGCAGCTTAGCCGGGGTTTTCATATATTTT. It codes for CASSLAGVFIYF.

This clone was counted a few times. This chain uses TRBV19 with TRBJ1-1; perhaps TRBD1 as D (6 bases). CDR1 LNHDA and CDR2 SQIVND come from the germline V gene (reference sequence). V was clipped by 4 bases and J by 7 bases, with 19 bases between them. CDR3 size: 15 residues. CDR3 DNA sequence: TGTGCCAGTAGTAAACAGGGAGTGGTGGGTGATGAAGCTTTCTTT. It is translated as CASSKQGVVGDEAFF.

This chain uses TRBV4-2 with TRBJ2-1; 10 nucleotides line up with TRBD2. V lost 0 bases and J lost 5; bases outside the gene matches: 4. Germline loops: CDR1 LGHNA, CDR2 YNFKEQ. The CDR3 runs to 16 residues. The CDR3 nucleotides read TGTGCCAGCAGCCAAGATCCTAGCGGGGGAAACAATGAGCAGTTCTTC. Amino acid sequence: CASSQDPSGGNNEQFF.

V gene TRBV7-2 combines with J gene TRBJ1-5; possibly TRBD1 for D (5 bases). Trimming took 7 bases from V and 5 from J, leaving 15 bases between them. The CDR3 is 14 residues long. Germline CDR1 SGHTA, CDR2 FQGNSA. CDR3 nucleotide sequence: TGTGCCAGCAACTATGGGCAGGGCGATCAGCCCCAGCATTTT. This codes for CASNYGQGDQPQHF.

The V gene is TRBV20-1, the J gene TRBJ1-2, with 10 bases identical to TRBD1. The CDR3 length is 15 residues. CDR1 and CDR2 from the germline V gene are DFQATT and SNEGSKA (reference sequence). V lost 3 bases to trimming and J lost 4 bases; unmatched junction nucleotides: 8. The CDR3 spells CSASAGTGAGYGYTF. The CDR3 nucleotides are TGCAGTGCTAGTGCCGGGACAGGGGCCGGCTATGGCTACACCTTC.

The V gene is TRBV7-8, the J gene TRBJ1-4; tentatively, D is TRBD1 (5 bases). The CDR3 runs to 14 residues. Per the germline V gene, CDR1 is SGHVS and CDR2 is FQNEAQ. Trimming took off 6 bases at V and 2 bases at J, with 10 bases between the two ends. The CDR3 region is CASRAGRTNEKLFF. The CDR3 bases are TGTGCCAGCAGGGCAGGGCGTACTAATGAAAAACTGTTTTTT.

This chain uses TRBV2 with TRBJ2-5; 8 bases map to TRBD2. From germline, CDR1 is SNHLY and CDR2 FYNNEI. The V gene end was trimmed by 6 bases and the J gene end by 7 bases; junction bases not matched to a gene: 7. This CDR3 region has 13 residues. The CDR3 region has the DNA TGTGCCAGCAGAGCGGGAGATGTGATGACCCAGTACTTC. Translation gives CASRAGDVMTQYF.

This chain connects TRBV28 to TRBJ1-5; 10 bases are a match to TRBD1. Germline V gene data show CDR1 as MDHEN and CDR2 as SYDVKM. J was trimmed by 0 bases and V by 6 bases; bases with no gene match: 14. The CDR3 extends over 19 amino acids. CDR3 in amino acids: CASSPTGGPPGDSNQPQHF. The CDR3 region has the DNA TGTGCCAGCAGCCCGACAGGGGGCCCGCCGGGTGATAGCAATCAGCCCCAGCATTTT.

The V and J genes are TRBV18 and TRBJ1-2, with D perhaps matching TRBD1 (5 bases). Germline V CDR1 and CDR2: KGHSH, LQKENI. V was shortened by 2 bases and J by 9 bases, with 16 bases between the two germline ends. The CDR3 is 14 residues long. The DNA for the CDR3 is TGTGCCAGCTCACCAGTGGAAAGGGGCAATAGCTACACCTTC. Amino acid sequence: CASSPVERGNSYTF. The entire variable domain, with the rest obtained from reference TRBV18 and TRBJ1-2, is as follows: NAGVMQNPRHLVRRRGQEARLRCSPMKGHSHVYWYRQLPEEGLKFMVYLQKENIIDESGMPKERFSAEFPKEGPSILRIQQVVRGDSAAYFCASSPVERGNSYTFGSGTRLTVV.

V and J are TRBV30 and TRBJ2-5; 7 bases align to TRBD1. Germline trimming cut 2 bases from V and 3 bases from J; bases unmatched to any gene: 3. Germline V gives CDR1 GTSNPN, CDR2 SVGIG (reference sequence). There are 13 residues in the CDR3. CDR3 residues: CAWSRQGEETQYF. Written as DNA, the CDR3 is TGTGCCTGGAGTCGGCAGGGGGAAGAGACCCAGTACTTC.

V usage is TRBV11-1 and J usage is TRBJ2-3; 9 bases are a match to TRBD1. Trimming removed 8 bases from V and 0 bases from J; junction bases left unmatched: 6. Germline CDR1 and CDR2: SGHAT and FQDESV (reference sequence). This CDR3 region has 15 residues. The CDR3: CASSSGTGSTDTQYF. CDR3 in DNA: TGTGCCAGCTCCTCCGGGACAGGGAGCACAGATACGCAGTATTTT.

This chain uses TRBV9 with TRBJ1-1, with a weak D call TRBD1 (5 bases). The CDR3 spans 14 residues. Trimming cost V 2 bases and J 0 bases, with 8 bases left between them. Germline CDR1 reads SGDLS; CDR2 reads YYNGEE. CDR3 in amino acids: CASSVSGLNTEAFF. CDR3 coding DNA: TGTGCCAGCAGCGTTTCAGGGTTGAACACTGAAGCTTTCTTT.

This rearrangement joins TRBV4-3 to TRBJ1-6; 9 nucleotides match TRBD1. The CDR3 loop spans 18 amino acids. V lost 0 bases and J lost 10; bases outside the gene matches: 13. Germline V lookup: CDR1 LGHNA, CDR2 YSLEER. The CDR3 is CASSQDSGGGQGESPLHF. Written as DNA, the CDR3 is TGCGCCAGCAGCCAAGATTCGGGGGGGGGACAGGGTGAATCACCCCTCCACTTT.